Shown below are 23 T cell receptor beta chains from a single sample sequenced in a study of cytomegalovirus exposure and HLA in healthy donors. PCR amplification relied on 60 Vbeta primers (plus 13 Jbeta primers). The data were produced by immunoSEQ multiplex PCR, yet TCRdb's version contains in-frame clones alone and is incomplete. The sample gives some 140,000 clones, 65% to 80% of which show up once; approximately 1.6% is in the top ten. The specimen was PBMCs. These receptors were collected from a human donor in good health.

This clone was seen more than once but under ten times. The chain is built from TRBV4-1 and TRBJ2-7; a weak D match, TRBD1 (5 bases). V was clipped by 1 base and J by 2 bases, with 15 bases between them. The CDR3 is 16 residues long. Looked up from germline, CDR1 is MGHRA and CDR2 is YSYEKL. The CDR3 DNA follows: TGCGCCAGCAGCCAAGTCCTGTCCCCCAGGGCCTACGAGCAGTACTTC. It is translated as CASSQVLSPRAYEQYF.

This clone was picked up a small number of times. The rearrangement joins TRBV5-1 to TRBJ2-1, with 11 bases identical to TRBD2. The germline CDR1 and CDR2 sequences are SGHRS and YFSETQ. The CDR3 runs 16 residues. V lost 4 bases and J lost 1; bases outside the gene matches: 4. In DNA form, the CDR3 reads TGCGCCAGCAGCCCGGCTAGCGGGGGGTCCTACAATGAGCAGTTCTTC. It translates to CASSPASGGSYNEQFF.

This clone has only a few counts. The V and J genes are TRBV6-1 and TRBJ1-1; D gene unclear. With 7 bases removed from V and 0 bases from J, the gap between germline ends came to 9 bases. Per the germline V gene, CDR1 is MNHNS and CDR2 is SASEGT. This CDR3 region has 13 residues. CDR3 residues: CASTSAMNTEAFF. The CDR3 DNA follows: TGTGCCAGCACGAGCGCCATGAACACTGAAGCTTTCTTT.

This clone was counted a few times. The CDR3, as DNA: TGTGCCAGCAGAAGGACAGTCCTCTCTGGGGCCAACGTCCTGACTTTC. It codes for CASRRTVLSGANVLTF. This chain joins TRBV27 and TRBJ2-6, with D possibly being TRBD1 (6 bases). CDR1 is MNHEY and CDR2 is SMNVEV in the germline V gene (reference sequence). The CDR3 consists of 16 residues. V lost 6 bases to trimming and J lost 0 bases, with 12 bases between them. Complete variable domain (other parts from reference TRBV27 and TRBJ2-6): EAQVTQNPRYLITVTGKKLTVTCSQNMNHEYMSWYRQDPGLGLRQIYYSMNVEVTDKGDVPEGYKVSRKEKRNFPLILESPSPNQTSLYFCASRRTVLSGANVLTFGAGSRLTVL.

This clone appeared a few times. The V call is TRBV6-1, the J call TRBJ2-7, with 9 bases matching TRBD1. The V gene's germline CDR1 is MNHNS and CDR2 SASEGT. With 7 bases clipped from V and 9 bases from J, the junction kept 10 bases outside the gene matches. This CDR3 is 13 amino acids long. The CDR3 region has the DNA TGTGCCAGCACCGTGGGGGACAGGGTAGGGCAGTACTTC. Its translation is CASTVGDRVGQYF.

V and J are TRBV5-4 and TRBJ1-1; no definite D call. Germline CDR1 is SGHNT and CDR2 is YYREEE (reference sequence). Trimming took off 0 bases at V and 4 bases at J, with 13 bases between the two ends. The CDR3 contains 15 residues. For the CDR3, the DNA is TGTGCCAGCAGCTTGGGTGCATCTTCCGGCACTGAAGCTTTCTTT. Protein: CASSLGASSGTEAFF.

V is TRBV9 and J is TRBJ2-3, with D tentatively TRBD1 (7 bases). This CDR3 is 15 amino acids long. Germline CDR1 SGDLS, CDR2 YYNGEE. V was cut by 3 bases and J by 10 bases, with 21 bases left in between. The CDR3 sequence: CASSAGAGGLDSQYF. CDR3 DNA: TGTGCCAGCAGCGCGGGGGCAGGGGGGTTGGATTCGCAGTATTTT.

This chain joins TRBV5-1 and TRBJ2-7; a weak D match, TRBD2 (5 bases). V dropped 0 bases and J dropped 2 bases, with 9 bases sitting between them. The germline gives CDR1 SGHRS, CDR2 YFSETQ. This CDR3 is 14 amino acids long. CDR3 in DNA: TGCGCCAGCAGCTTGGGGCAGGAGGCCTACGAGCAGTACTTC. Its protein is CASSLGQEAYEQYF.

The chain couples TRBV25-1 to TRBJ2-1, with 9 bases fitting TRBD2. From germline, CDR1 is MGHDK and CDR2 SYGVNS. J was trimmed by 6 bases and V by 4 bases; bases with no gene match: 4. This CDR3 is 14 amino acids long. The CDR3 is CASSVAGVPNEQFF. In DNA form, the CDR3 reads TGTGCCAGCAGTGTAGCGGGAGTCCCCAATGAGCAGTTCTTC.

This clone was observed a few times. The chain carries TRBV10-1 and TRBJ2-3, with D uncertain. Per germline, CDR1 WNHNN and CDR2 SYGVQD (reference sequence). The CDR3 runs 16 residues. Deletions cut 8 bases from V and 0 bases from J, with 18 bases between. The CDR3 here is CASLGDELQSTDTQYF. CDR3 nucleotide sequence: TGCGCCAGCTTAGGAGACGAGTTGCAGAGCACAGATACGCAGTATTTT.

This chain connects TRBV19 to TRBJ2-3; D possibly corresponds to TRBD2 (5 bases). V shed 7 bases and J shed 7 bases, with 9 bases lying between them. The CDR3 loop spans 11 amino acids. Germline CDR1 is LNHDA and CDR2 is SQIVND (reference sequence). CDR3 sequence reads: CASISGNTQYF. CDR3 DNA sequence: TGTGCCAGTATCAGCGGCAATACGCAGTATTTT.

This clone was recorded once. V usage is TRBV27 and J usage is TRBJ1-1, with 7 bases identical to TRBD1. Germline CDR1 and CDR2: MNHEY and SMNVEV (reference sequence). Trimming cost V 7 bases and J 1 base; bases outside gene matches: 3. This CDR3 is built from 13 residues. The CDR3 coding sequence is TGTGCCAGCATTCAGGGGGGGAACACTGAAGCTTTCTTT. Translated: CASIQGGNTEAFF.

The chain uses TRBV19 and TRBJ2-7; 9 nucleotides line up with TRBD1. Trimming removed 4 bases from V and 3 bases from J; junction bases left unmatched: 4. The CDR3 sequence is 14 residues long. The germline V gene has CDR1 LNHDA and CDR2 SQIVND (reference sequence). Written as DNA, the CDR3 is TGTGCCAGTAGTACGGGACAGGGAGGCTACGAGCAGTACTTC. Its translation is CASSTGQGGYEQYF.

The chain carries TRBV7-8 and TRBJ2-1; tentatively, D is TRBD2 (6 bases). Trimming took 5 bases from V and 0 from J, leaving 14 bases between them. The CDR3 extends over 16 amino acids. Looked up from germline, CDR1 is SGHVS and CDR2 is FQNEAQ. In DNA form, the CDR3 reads TGTGCCAGCAGCAAACCGGGACTGAGCTCCTACAATGAGCAGTTCTTC. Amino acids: CASSKPGLSSYNEQFF.

CDR3 residues: CASSQASGSSYEQYF. CDR3 bases: TGCGCCAGCAGCCAAGCTAGCGGGAGCTCCTACGAGCAGTACTTC. The genes are TRBV4-1 and TRBJ2-7; the match to TRBD2 covers 10 bases. CDR1 and CDR2 from the germline V gene are MGHRA and YSYEKL. The CDR3 consists of 15 residues. V shed 1 base, J shed 0 bases, and the junction held 0 bases outside the gene matches.

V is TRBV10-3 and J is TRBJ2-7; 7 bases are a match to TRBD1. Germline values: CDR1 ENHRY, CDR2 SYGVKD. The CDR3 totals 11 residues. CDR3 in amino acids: CAAIGGGEQYF. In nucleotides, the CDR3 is TGTGCGGCGATAGGGGGCGGCGAGCAGTACTTC.

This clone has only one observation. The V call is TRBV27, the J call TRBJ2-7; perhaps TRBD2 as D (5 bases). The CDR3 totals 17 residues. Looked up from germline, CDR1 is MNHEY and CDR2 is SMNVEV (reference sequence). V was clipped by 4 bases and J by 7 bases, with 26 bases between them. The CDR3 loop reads CASSSTIPQLGFWEQYF. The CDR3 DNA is TGTGCCAGCAGTTCTACTATCCCCCAACTAGGGTTCTGGGAGCAGTACTTC.

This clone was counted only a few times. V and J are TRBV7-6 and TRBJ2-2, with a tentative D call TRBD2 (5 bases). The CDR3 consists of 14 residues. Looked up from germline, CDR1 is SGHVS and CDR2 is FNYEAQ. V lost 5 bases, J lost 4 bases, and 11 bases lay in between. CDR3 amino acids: CASSRDEGTGELFF. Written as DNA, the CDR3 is TGTGCCAGCAGCCGTGATGAGGGCACCGGGGAGCTGTTTTTT.

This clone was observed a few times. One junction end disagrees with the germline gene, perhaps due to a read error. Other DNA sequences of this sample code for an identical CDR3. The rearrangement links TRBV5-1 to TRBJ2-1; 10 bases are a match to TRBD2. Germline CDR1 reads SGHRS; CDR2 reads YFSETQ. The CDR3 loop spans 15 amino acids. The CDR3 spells CASSFSSGSGNEQFF. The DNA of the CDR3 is TGCGCCAGTAGCTTCTCTAGCGGGAGTGGGAATGAGCAGTTCTTC.

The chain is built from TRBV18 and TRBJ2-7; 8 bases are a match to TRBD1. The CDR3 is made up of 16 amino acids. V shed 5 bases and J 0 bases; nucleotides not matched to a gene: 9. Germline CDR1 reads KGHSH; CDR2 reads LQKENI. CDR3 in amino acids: CASSGDQGAGSYEQYF. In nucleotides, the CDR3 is TGTGCCAGCTCAGGGGACCAGGGGGCTGGCTCCTACGAGCAGTACTTC.

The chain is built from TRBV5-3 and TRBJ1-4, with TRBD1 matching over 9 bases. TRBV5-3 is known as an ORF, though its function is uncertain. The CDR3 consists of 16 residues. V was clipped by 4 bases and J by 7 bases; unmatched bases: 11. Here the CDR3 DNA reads TGTGCCAGAAGCGTGAGACAGGGGGGCTTGGTTGAAAAACTGTTTTTT. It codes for CARSVRQGGLVEKLFF.

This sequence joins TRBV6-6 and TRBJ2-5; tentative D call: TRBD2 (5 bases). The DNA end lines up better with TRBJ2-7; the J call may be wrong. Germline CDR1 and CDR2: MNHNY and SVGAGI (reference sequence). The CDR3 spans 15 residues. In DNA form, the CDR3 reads TGTGCCAGCAGTTACAGATCCGGGAACTCCTACGAGCAGTACTTC. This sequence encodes CASSYRSGNSYEQYF.

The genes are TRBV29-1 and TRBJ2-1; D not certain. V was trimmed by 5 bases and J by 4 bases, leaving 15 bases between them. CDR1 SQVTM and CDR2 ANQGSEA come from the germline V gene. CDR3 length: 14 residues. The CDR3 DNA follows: TGCAGCGTTCATAGTCAGGCAGATTACAATGAGCAGTTCTTC. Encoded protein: CSVHSQADYNEQFF.